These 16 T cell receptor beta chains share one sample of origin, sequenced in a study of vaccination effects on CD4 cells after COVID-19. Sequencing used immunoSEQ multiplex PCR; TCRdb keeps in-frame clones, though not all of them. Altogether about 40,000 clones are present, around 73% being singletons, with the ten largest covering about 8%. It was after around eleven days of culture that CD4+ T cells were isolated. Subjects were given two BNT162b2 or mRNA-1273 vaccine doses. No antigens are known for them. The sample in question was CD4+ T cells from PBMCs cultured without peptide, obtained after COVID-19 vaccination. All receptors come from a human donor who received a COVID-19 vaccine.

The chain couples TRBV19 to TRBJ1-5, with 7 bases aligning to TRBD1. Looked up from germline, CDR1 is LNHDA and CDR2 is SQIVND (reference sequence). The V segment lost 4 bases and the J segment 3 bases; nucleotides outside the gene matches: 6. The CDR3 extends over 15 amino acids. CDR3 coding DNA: TGTGCCAGTAGTACTCAGACAGGGTCCAATCAGCCCCAGCATTTT. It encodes CASSTQTGSNQPQHF.

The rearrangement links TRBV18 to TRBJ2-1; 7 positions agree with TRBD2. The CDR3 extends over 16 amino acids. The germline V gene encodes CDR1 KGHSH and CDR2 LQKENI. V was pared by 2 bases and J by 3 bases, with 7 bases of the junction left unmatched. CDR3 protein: CASSPGERGNYNEQFF. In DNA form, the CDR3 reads TGTGCCAGCTCACCAGGGGAGCGGGGAAACTACAATGAGCAGTTCTTC.

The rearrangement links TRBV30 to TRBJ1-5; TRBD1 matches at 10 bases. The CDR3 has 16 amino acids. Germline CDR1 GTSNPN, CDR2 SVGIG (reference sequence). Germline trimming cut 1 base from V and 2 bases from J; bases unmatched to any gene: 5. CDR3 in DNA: TGTGCCTGGAGTGGCGGACAGGGGGGTGGCAATCAGCCCCAGCATTTT. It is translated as CAWSGGQGGGNQPQHF. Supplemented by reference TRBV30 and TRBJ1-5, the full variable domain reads SQTIHQWPATLVQPVGSPLSLECTVEGTSNPNLYWYRQAAGRGLQLLFYSVGIGQISSEVPQNLSASRPQDRQFILSSKKLLLSDSGFYLCAWSGGQGGGNQPQHFGDGTRLSIL.

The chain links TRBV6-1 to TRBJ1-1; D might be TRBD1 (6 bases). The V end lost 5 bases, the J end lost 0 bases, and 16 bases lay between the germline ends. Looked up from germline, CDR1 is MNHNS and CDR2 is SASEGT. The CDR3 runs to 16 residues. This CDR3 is CASSKDRTALNTEAFF. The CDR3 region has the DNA TGTGCCAGCAGTAAAGACCGGACAGCCCTGAACACTGAAGCTTTCTTT.

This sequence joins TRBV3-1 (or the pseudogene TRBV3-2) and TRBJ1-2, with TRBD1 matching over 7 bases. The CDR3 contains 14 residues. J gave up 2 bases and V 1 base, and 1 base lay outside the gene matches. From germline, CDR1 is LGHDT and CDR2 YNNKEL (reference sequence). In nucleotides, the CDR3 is TGTGCCAGCAGCCAAGTACAGGGGAACTATGGCTACACCTTC. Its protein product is CASSQVQGNYGYTF.

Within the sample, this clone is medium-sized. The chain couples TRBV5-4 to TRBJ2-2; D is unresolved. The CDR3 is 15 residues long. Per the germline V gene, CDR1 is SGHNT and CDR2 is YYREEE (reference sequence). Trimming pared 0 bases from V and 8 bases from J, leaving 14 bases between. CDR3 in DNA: TGTGCCAGCAGCTTGGAGGGCTTCCAAGGTGGGGAGCTGTTTTTT. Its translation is CASSLEGFQGGELFF.

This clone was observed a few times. The CDR3 region is CASSPGLAAYNEQFF. The CDR3 DNA sequence: TGTGCCAGCAGCCCAGGACTAGCGGCTTACAATGAGCAGTTCTTC. The chain recombines TRBV5-8 with TRBJ2-1, with 10 bases fitting TRBD2. V shed 4 bases and J 4 bases; nucleotides not matched to a gene: 5. The germline V gene has CDR1 SGHTS and CDR2 YDEGEE. This CDR3 region has 15 residues.

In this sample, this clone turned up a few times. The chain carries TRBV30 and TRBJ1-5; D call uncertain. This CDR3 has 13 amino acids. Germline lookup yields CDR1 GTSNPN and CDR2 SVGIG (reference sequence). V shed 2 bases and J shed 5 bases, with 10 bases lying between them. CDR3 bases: TGTGCCTGGAGTAGGCTGGGCGATCAGCCCCAGCATTTT. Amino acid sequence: CAWSRLGDQPQHF.

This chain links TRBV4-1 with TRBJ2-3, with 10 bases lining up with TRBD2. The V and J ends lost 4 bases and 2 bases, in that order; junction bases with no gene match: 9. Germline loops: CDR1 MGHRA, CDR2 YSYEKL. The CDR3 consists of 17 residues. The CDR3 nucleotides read TGCGCCAGCAGCCGACTCCCTAGCGGGAGTAACACAGATACGCAGTATTTT. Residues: CASSRLPSGSNTDTQYF.

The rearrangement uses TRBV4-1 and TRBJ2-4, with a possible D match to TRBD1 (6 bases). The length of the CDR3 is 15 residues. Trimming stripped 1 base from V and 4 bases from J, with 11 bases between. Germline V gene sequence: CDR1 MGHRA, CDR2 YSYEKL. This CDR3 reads CASSQGRQAKNIQYF. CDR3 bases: TGCGCCAGCAGCCAAGGCAGACAGGCGAAAAACATTCAGTACTTC.

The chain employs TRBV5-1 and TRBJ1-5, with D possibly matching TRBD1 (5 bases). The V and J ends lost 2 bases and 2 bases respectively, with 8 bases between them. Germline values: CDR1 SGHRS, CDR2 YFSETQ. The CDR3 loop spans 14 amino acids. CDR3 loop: CASSLGDRNQPQHF. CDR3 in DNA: TGCGCCAGCAGCTTAGGGGACCGCAATCAGCCCCAGCATTTT.

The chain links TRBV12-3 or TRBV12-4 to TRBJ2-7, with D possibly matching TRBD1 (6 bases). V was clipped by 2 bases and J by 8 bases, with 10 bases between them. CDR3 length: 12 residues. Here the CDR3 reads CASSLNREKQYF. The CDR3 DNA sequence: TGTGCCAGCAGTTTAAACAGGGAGAAGCAGTACTTC.

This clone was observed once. The DNA for the CDR3 is TGTGCCAGCAGCCAAGCCCCGGGGGGCTCCTACGAGCAGTACTTC. It encodes CASSQAPGGSYEQYF. The chain joins TRBV3-1 (or the pseudogene TRBV3-2) to TRBJ2-7; TRBD2 agrees at 7 bases. This CDR3 region has 15 residues. Looked up from germline, CDR1 is LGHDT and CDR2 is YNNKEL (reference sequence). V shed 1 base and J 0 bases; nucleotides not matched to a gene: 3.

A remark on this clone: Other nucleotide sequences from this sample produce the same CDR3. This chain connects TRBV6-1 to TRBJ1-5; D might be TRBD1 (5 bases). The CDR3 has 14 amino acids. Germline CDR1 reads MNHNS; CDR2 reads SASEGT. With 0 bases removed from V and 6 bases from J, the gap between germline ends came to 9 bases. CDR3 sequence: CASSEAGGGQPQHF. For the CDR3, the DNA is TGTGCCAGCAGTGAAGCCGGGGGTGGTCAGCCCCAGCATTTT.

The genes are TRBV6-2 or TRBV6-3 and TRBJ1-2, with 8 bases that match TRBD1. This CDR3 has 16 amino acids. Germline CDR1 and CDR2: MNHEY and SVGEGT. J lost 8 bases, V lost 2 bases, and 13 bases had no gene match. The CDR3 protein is CASSYPSGGPIRGYTF. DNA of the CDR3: TGTGCCAGCAGTTACCCGTCAGGGGGCCCCATTCGCGGCTACACCTTC.

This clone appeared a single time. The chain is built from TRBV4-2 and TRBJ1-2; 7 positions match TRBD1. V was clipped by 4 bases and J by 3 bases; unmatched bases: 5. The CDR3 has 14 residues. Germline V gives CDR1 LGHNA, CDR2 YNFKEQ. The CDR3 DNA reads TGTGCCAGCAGCCTCGACAGGGTTCACTATGGCTACACCTTC. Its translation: CASSLDRVHYGYTF.